A single sample is the source of the 22 T cell receptor beta chains below, sequenced in a study of Graves' ophthalmopathy and Graves' hyperthyroidism. From RNA, the CDR3 regions of TCR beta chains were amplified and sequenced. First-round RT-PCR relied on HTBI primers, and a second-round multiplex PCR came next. TCRdb independently ran MiXCR on the multiplex PCR reads; one entry per CDR3 protein. The table includes 200,000 to 250,000 distinct CDR3 sequences, roughly 21% detected once. The specimen sequenced was peripheral blood. These receptors were obtained from a woman aged 45-59 years with Graves' ophthalmopathy.

This clonotype was observed many times. CDR3 nucleotides: TGTGCCAGCAGTCCTGTGGGCCCGAACTACGAGCAGTACTTC. Protein sequence: CASSPVGPNYEQYF. The rearrangement uses TRBV28 and TRBJ2-7; D uncertain. The germline CDR1 and CDR2 sequences are MDHEN and SYDVKM. This CDR3 is built from 14 residues. V lost 5 bases and J 3 bases, leaving 14 bases between the germline ends.

This clonotype was detected many times. The chain joins TRBV19 to TRBJ2-7; 7 nucleotides match TRBD1. The CDR3 runs to 15 residues. CDR1 LNHDA and CDR2 SQIVND come from the germline V gene (reference sequence). Trimming cost V 7 bases and J 2 bases; bases outside gene matches: 11. The DNA of the CDR3 is TGTGCCAGTACCCCTGGGACAGAACGAACCTACGAGCAGTACTTC. Translating it yields CASTPGTERTYEQYF.

This clonotype was observed at least ten times. The CDR3 region has the DNA TGTGCCAGCAGCTTTGGCGGGAGAGGGGACGAGCAGTACTTC. Translated, it gives CASSFGGRGDEQYF. The gene calls are TRBV7-6 and TRBJ2-7; 7 bases align to TRBD2. Looked up from germline, CDR1 is SGHVS and CDR2 is FNYEAQ. CDR3 length: 14 amino acids. J lost 5 bases, V lost 3 bases, and 7 bases had no gene match.

This clonotype was observed a few times. V usage is TRBV5-4 and J usage is TRBJ2-7; D is undetermined. The germline V and J ends were trimmed by 1 base and 4 bases, with 12 bases remaining between them. The germline V gene encodes CDR1 SGHNT and CDR2 YYREEE (reference sequence). The CDR3 covers 14 residues. For the CDR3, the DNA is TGTGCCAGCAGCTTGTCCCGGCCTCCTTACGAGCAGTACTTC. Translation: CASSLSRPPYEQYF.

The chain couples TRBV18 to TRBJ2-7; D is unresolved. The CDR3 is 14 amino acids. Between the trimmed V and J ends, which lost 5 bases and 2 bases, there was a span of 13 bases. Germline V lookup: CDR1 KGHSH, CDR2 LQKENI. CDR3 DNA sequence: TGTGCCAGCTCAGCCAGGCTCCATCCCTACGAGCAGTACTTC. It encodes CASSARLHPYEQYF.

The chain links TRBV5-1 to TRBJ2-2; TRBD2 matches 8 bases. The V gene end was trimmed by 0 bases and the J gene end by 0 bases; junction bases not matched to a gene: 4. Germline V gives CDR1 SGHRS, CDR2 YFSETQ. The CDR3 is made up of 17 amino acids. The CDR3 DNA reads TGCGCCAGCAGCTTGGTTGGCGGGAGGACGAACACCGGGGAGCTGTTTTTT. This gives the protein CASSLVGGRTNTGELFF.

The table lists this clonotype with many counts. The gene calls are TRBV30 and TRBJ2-5; D remains unclear. Germline assignment: CDR1 GTSNPN and CDR2 SVGIG (reference sequence). Trimming removed 1 base at V and 5 bases at J, with 5 bases between. This CDR3 contains 11 residues. The CDR3 coding sequence is TGTGCCTGGAGTGCGCAGGAGACCCAGTACTTC. It codes for CAWSAQETQYF.

Many counts were recorded for this clonotype. This chain's CDR3 is CASVGVSDEQYF. The DNA for the CDR3 is TGTGCCAGCGTCGGAGTTAGTGACGAGCAGTACTTC. The chain uses TRBV27 and TRBJ2-7; D unresolved. The length of the CDR3 is 12 residues. Germline CDR1 and CDR2: MNHEY and SMNVEV (reference sequence). V was shortened by 8 bases and J by 5 bases, with 13 bases between the two germline ends.

The table lists this clonotype with many counts. The chain couples TRBV7-2 to TRBJ2-7; 8 bases match TRBD2. Germline lookup yields CDR1 SGHTA and CDR2 FQGNSA. With 5 bases clipped from V and 6 bases from J, the junction kept 6 bases outside the gene matches. The CDR3 runs to 13 residues. As DNA, the CDR3 is TGTGCCAGCAGCCTCGGACTAGCAGTCGAGCAGTACTTC. Translated, it gives CASSLGLAVEQYF.

This clonotype has ten or more counts. This chain uses TRBV30 with TRBJ1-2; TRBD1 agrees at 10 bases. This CDR3 region has 13 residues. Germline CDR1 and CDR2: GTSNPN and SVGIG (reference sequence). V lost 6 bases and J lost 2; bases outside the gene matches: 3. The CDR3 region is CACRDRGNYGYTF. In DNA, the CDR3 is TGTGCCTGTCGGGACAGGGGAAACTATGGCTACACCTTC.

This clonotype was seen many times. The CDR3 sequence: CATSSLGAGVGETQYF. The CDR3 coding sequence is TGTGCCACCAGCAGTCTCGGAGCGGGAGTAGGTGAGACCCAGTACTTC. The J gene is TRBJ2-5, the V gene TRBV15, with 8 bases lining up with TRBD2. The germline gives CDR1 LNHNV, CDR2 YYDKDF (reference sequence). V shed 3 bases, J shed 5 bases, and the junction held 11 bases outside the gene matches. The CDR3 has 16 amino acids. The full variable domain, its missing parts supplied by reference TRBV15 and TRBJ2-5, is DAMVIQNPRYQVTQFGKPVTLSCSQTLNHNVMYWYQQKSSQAPKLLFHYYDKDFNNEADTPDNFQSRRPNTSFCFLDIRSPGLGDTAMYLCATSSLGAGVGETQYFGPGTRLLVL.

V is TRBV12-3 or TRBV12-4 and J is TRBJ1-2, with unresolved D. Trimming shortened V by 5 bases and J by 3 bases, and 10 bases separated the two germline ends. CDR3 length equals 13 residues. CDR3 loop: CASSPRTHYGYTF. As DNA, the CDR3 is TGTGCCAGCAGTCCCCGGACGCACTATGGCTACACCTTC.

This clonotype showed up many times. J is TRBJ2-7 and V is TRBV6-2 or TRBV6-3, with D perhaps matching TRBD2 (5 bases). The CDR3 consists of 14 residues. Germline V gives CDR1 MNHEY, CDR2 SVGEGT. Trimming removed 7 bases from V and 9 bases from J, with 22 bases in between. The CDR3: CASKTRNSLRGQYF. Written as DNA, the CDR3 is TGTGCCAGCAAAACCCGAAACAGTCTACGGGGGCAGTACTTC.

This clonotype was observed many times. The chain joins TRBV7-8 to TRBJ2-7; 9 nucleotides match TRBD1. Germline V gives CDR1 SGHVS, CDR2 FQNEAQ. This CDR3 contains 12 residues. J was trimmed by 5 bases and V by 4 bases; bases with no gene match: 0. CDR3 in amino acids: CASSWDRDEQYF. In DNA form, the CDR3 reads TGTGCCAGCAGCTGGGACAGGGACGAGCAGTACTTC.

The table lists this clonotype with many counts. V and J are TRBV19 and TRBJ2-7; TRBD2 agrees at 7 bases. The CDR3 contains 16 residues. Trimming removed 8 bases from V and 2 bases from J; junction bases left unmatched: 15. The germline CDR1 and CDR2 sequences are LNHDA and SQIVND (reference sequence). In DNA form, the CDR3 reads TGTGCCAGTCGTTGGGCGGCTAGCGGCAGGACCTACGAGCAGTACTTC. It is translated as CASRWAASGRTYEQYF.

A remark on this clonotype: Its ends do not fully match the called genes, so a read error is possible. The chain employs TRBV28 and TRBJ1-5; the D gene is possibly TRBD1 (6 bases). The CDR3 sequence is 15 residues long. Germline V gives CDR1 MDHEN, CDR2 SYDVKM. The CDR3 loop reads CASSSVQGWSQPQHF. CDR3 in DNA: TGTGCCAGCAGTTCCGTACAGGGATGGAGTCAGCCCCAGCATTTC.

This clonotype was observed many times. The chain couples TRBV5-1 to TRBJ2-7, with D unresolved. V was shortened by 0 bases and J by 0 bases, with 10 bases between the two germline ends. CDR1 is SGHRS, CDR2 YFSETQ, per germline. The CDR3 consists of 15 residues. Written as DNA, the CDR3 is TGCGCCAGCAGCTTGGCTGTCACCAACTCCTACGAGCAGTACTTC. This translates into CASSLAVTNSYEQYF.

This clonotype was found many times. The rearrangement joins TRBV12-3 or TRBV12-4 to TRBJ1-5; D call uncertain. Trimming took 6 bases from V and 1 from J, leaving 7 bases between them. This CDR3 has 13 amino acids. In DNA form, the CDR3 reads TGTGCCAGCAGGGGGATGAGCAATCAGCCCCAGCATTTT. The encoded protein is CASRGMSNQPQHF.

This clonotype has ten or more counts. V is TRBV6-5 and J is TRBJ2-5; 13 nucleotides agree with TRBD2. Germline CDR1 is MNHEY and CDR2 is SVGAGI. This CDR3 has 17 residues. V shed 5 bases, J shed 4 bases, and the junction held 10 bases outside the gene matches. This CDR3 is CASSTPTGLAGVETQYF. The CDR3 nucleotides are TGTGCCAGCAGTACTCCAACCGGACTAGCGGGAGTAGAGACCCAGTACTTC.

This clonotype has at least ten counts. The chain recombines TRBV5-1 with TRBJ2-5; 10 bases are a match to TRBD2. There are 17 residues in the CDR3. The germline CDR1 and CDR2 sequences are SGHRS and YFSETQ. Losses at the gene ends were 0 bases for V and 5 bases for J; bases not matched to a gene: 10. Here the CDR3 reads CASSLGSSGSYEETQYF. The CDR3 bases are TGCGCCAGCAGCTTGGGTTCTAGCGGGAGTTATGAGGAGACCCAGTACTTC.

The CDR3 sequence is CASSLGRTSGRAPQETQYF. The DNA of the CDR3 is TGTGCCAGCAGCTTAGGCAGGACTAGCGGGAGGGCCCCCCAAGAGACCCAGTACTTC. The chain couples TRBV7-8 to TRBJ2-5, with 15 bases that match TRBD2. The CDR3 extends over 19 amino acids. From germline, CDR1 is SGHVS and CDR2 FQNEAQ. V lost 1 base and J lost 1; bases outside the gene matches: 7.

This clonotype was seen at least ten times. The chain carries TRBV7-8 and TRBJ1-1; 7 bases map to TRBD1. V was clipped by 7 bases and J by 0 bases; unmatched bases: 5. This CDR3 spans 14 amino acids. Germline CDR1 and CDR2: SGHVS and FQNEAQ. CDR3 nucleotides: TGTGCCAGCACCACGGGACAGTTGAACACTGAAGCTTTCTTT. This translates into CASTTGQLNTEAFF.